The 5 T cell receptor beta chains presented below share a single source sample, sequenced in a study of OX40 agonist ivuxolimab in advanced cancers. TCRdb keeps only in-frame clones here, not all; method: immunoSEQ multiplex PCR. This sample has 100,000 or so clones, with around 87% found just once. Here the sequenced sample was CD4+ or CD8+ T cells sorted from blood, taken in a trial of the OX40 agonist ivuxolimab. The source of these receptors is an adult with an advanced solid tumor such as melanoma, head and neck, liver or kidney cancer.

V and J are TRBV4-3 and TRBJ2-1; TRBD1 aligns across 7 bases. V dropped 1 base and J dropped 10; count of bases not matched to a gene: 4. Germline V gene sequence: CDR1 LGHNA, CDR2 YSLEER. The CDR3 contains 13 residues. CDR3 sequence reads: CASSQATGDEQFF. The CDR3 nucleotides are TGCGCCAGCAGCCAAGCAACAGGGGACGAGCAGTTCTTC.

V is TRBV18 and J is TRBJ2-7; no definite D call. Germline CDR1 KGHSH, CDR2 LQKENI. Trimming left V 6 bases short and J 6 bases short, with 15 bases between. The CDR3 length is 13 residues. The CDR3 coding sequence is TGTGCCAGCTCGCCCGGAACAGCGCCCGAGCAGTACTTC. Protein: CASSPGTAPEQYF.

As DNA, the CDR3 is TGTGCCAGCAGTTACGGCAGGGGGAAAAAGGAGCAGTACTTC. It is translated as CASSYGRGKKEQYF. The V and J genes are TRBV6-5 and TRBJ2-7; TRBD1 agrees at 7 bases. CDR1 is MNHEY and CDR2 is SVGAGI in the germline V gene. The CDR3 runs to 14 residues. The trim removed 2 bases at V and 7 bases at J, leaving 8 bases unmatched.

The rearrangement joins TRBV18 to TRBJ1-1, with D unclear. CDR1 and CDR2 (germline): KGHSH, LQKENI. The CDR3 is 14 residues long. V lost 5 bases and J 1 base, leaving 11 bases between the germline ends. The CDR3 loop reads CASSFTKSNTEAFF. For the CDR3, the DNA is TGTGCCAGCTCATTCACTAAATCGAACACTGAAGCTTTCTTT.

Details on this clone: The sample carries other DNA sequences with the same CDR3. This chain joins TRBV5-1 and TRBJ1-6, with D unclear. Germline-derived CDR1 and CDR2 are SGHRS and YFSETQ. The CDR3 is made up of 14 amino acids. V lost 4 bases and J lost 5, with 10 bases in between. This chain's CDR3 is CASSPGLNNSPLHF. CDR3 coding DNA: TGCGCCAGCAGCCCAGGACTCAATAATTCACCCCTCCACTTT.